The 7 T cell receptor beta chains reported below all come from one sample, sequenced in a study of a mutant IDH1 vaccine in newly diagnosed glioma (dated by TCRdb to about 2021). Sample time point, as interpreted from the label and publication: week 23, last vaccination. A 20-mer mutant IDH1 peptide at 300 micrograms in Montanide made up each vaccine dose, which was injected subcutaneously together with topical imiquimod. Preparation of the library involved the immunoSEQ multiplex PCR assay. This is the immuneACCESS table as TCRdb keeps it, with only in-frame sequences that have V and J called. A part of the clones is gone; compared with another copy, unresolved V genes explain less than half, and the rest is unexplained. The sample table lists just over 80,000 clones, approximately 85% of them with a count of one. The ten largest clones represent approximately 2.1% of the sample. No antigens are known for them.

The sample here was PBMCs, taken from a glioma patient whose treatment included an IDH1 peptide vaccine. Receptor source: a man aged 30-40 years with glioma. Some clones in this sample may be carry-over from other donors' samples.

This chain connects TRBV28 to TRBJ2-7; 7 bases align to TRBD2. Looked up from germline, CDR1 is MDHEN and CDR2 is SYDVKM. Unmatched junction bases numbered 7, after V lost 8 bases and J lost 3 bases. The CDR3 runs 13 residues. Here the CDR3 reads CASGQLAYYEQYF. The CDR3 bases are TGTGCCAGCGGCCAACTAGCGTACTACGAGCAGTACTTC. Drawing the rest from reference TRBV28 and TRBJ2-7, the complete variable domain is DVKVTQSSRYLVKRTGEKVFLECVQDMDHENMFWYRQDPGLGLRLIYFSYDVKMKEKGDIPEGYSVSREKKERFSLILESASTNQTSMYLCASGQLAYYEQYFGPGTRLTVT.

This clone occurred once. The rearrangement joins TRBV7-6 to TRBJ2-7; 14 nucleotides match TRBD2. Germline V gene lookup returns CDR1 SGHVS and CDR2 FNYEAQ. The trim removed 3 bases at V and 4 bases at J, leaving 11 bases unmatched. CDR3 size: 18 residues. The DNA of the CDR3 is TGTGCCAGCAGCTTGCCGCCGGGACTAGCGGGAGTTAGGTACGAGCAGTACTTC. Translation: CASSLPPGLAGVRYEQYF. Combining the CDR3 with reference TRBV7-6 and TRBJ2-7 gives the whole variable domain GAGVSQSPRYKVTKRGQDVALRCDPISGHVSLYWYRQALGQGPEFLTYFNYEAQQDKSGLPNDRFSAERPEGSISTLTIQRTEQRDSAMYRCASSLPPGLAGVRYEQYFGPGTRLTVT.

The chain recombines TRBV11-3 with TRBJ2-3; no definite D call. This CDR3 spans 14 amino acids. Per germline, CDR1 SGHNT and CDR2 YENEEA. V lost 0 bases to trimming and J lost 0 bases, with 4 bases between them. In DNA form, the CDR3 reads TGTGCCAGCAGCTTAGACCGGAGCACAGATACGCAGTATTTT. Protein: CASSLDRSTDTQYF.

J is TRBJ2-3 and V is TRBV2, with a weak D call TRBD1 (5 bases). Germline values: CDR1 SNHLY, CDR2 FYNNEI. CDR3 size: 11 residues. Trimming cost V 11 bases and J 5 bases, with 11 bases left between them. For the CDR3, the DNA is TGTGCCTTAAAGGGGTTAGATACGCAGTATTTT. It codes for CALKGLDTQYF.

The chain couples TRBV9 to TRBJ1-2; no firm D call. The CDR3 sequence is 15 residues long. Germline CDR1 is SGDLS and CDR2 is YYNGEE. Trimming pared 4 bases from V and 0 bases from J, leaving 13 bases between. As DNA, the CDR3 is TGTGCCAGCAGCAAAGACCCAGGTCCTAACTATGGCTACACCTTC. This codes for CASSKDPGPNYGYTF. The entire variable domain, with the rest obtained from reference TRBV9 and TRBJ1-2, is as follows: DSGVTQTPKHLITATGQRVTLRCSPRSGDLSVYWYQQSLDQGLQFLIQYYNGEERAKGNILERFSAQQFPDLHSELNLSSLELGDSALYFCASSKDPGPNYGYTFGSGTRLTVV.

The chain carries TRBV7-9 and TRBJ2-7; 8 bases are a match to TRBD2. Germline CDR1 SEHNR, CDR2 FQNEAQ (reference sequence). Losses at the gene ends were 4 bases for V and 2 bases for J; bases not matched to a gene: 16. The CDR3 runs to 18 residues. CDR3 protein: CASSSRTSRKTQPYEQYF. For the CDR3, the DNA is TGTGCCAGCAGCTCTCGGACTAGCCGCAAGACGCAACCCTACGAGCAGTACTTC.

The V gene is TRBV4-2, the J gene TRBJ2-3; 7 nucleotides align to TRBD2. J lost 1 base, V lost 0 bases, and 7 bases had no gene match. Germline lookup yields CDR1 LGHNA and CDR2 YNFKEQ. The CDR3 has 17 residues. CDR3 bases: TGTGCCAGCAGCCAAGATTTGCGGGAGTTGGGCACAGATACGCAGTATTTT. As protein: CASSQDLRELGTDTQYF.